The sequence of this T cell receptor beta chain was determined in a study of CD8 T cells in ankylosing spondylitis. Quantitative 5'-RACE was performed with molecular barcodes, and it yielded the TCR beta libraries. MiXCR, run by TCRdb on the 5' RACE reads, gives a single entry per CDR3 protein. The sample records about 450,000 distinct CDR3 sequences, roughly 25% being singletons. Study findings and constraints: As reported, disease-linked clones showed significant enrichment in matched ankylosing spondylitis synovial fluid. Both synovial fluid and blood in reactive arthritis had previously been reported to carry some motif variants. A TCR beta motif of eight or nine highly homologous variants seemed to mark ankylosing spondylitis blood. CD8+ by phenotype, disease-linked clones were relatively rare in peripheral blood.

This clonotype was seen a handful of times. Its antigen is unknown. The CDR3 loop spans 14 amino acids. V gave up 3 bases and J gave up 2 bases; unmatched junction bases: 3. Germline V CDR1 and CDR2: SQVTM, ANQGSEA. This TCR came from a male donor with ankylosing spondylitis. The sequencing input was blood, either unsorted or a sorted T cell fraction (not recorded which). This sequence joins TRBV29-1 and TRBJ2-3, with TRBD2 identical over 9 bases. This CDR3 reads CSVETSGTTDTQYF. CDR3 sequence (DNA): TGCAGCGTTGAGACTAGCGGAACCACAGATACGCAGTATTTT.